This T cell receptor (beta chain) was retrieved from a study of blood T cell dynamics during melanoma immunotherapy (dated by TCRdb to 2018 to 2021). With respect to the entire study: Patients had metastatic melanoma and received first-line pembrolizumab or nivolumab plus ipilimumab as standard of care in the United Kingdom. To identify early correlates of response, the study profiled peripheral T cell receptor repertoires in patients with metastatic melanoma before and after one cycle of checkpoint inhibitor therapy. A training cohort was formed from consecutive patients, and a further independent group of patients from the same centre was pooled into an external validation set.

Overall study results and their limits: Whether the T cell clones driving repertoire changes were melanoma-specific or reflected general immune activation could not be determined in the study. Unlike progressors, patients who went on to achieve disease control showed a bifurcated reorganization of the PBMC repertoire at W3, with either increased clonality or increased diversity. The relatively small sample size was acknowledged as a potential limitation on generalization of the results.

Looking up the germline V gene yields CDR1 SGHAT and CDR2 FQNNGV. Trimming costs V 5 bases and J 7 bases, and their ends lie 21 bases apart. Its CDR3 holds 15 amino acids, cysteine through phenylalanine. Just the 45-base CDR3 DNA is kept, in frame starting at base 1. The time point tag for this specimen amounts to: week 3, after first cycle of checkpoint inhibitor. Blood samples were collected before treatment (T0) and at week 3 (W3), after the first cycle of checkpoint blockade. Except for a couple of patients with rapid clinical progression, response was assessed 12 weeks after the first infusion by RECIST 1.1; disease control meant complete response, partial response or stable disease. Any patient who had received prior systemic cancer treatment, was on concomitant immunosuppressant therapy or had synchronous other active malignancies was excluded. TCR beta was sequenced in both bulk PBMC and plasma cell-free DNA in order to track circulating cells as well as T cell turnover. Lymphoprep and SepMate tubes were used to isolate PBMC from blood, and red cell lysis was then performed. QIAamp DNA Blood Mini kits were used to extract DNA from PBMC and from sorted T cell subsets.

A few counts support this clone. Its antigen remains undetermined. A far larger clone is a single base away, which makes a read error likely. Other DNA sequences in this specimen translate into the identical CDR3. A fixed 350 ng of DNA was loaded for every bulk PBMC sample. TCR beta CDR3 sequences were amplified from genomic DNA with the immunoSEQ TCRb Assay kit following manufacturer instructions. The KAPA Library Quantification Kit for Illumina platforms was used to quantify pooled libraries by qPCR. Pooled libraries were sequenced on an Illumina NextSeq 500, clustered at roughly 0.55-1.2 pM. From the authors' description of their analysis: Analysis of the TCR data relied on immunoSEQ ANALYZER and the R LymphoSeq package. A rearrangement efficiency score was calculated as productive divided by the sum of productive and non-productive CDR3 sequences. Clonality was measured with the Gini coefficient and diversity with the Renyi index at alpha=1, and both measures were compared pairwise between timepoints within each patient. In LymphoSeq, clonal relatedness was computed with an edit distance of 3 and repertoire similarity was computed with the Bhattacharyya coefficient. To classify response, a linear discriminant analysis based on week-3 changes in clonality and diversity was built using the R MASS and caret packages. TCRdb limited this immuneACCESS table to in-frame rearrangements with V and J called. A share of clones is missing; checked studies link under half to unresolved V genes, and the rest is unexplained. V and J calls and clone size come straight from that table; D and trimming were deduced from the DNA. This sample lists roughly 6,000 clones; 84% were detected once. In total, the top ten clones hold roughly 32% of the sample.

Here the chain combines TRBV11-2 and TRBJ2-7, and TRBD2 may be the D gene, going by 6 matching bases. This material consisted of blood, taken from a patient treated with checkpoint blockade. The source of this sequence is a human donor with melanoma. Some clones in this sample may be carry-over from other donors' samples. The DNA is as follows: TGTGCCAGCAGCCAGGCGGGGCAGGGAAATGAAGAGCAGTACTTC. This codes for CASSQAGQGNEEQYF.